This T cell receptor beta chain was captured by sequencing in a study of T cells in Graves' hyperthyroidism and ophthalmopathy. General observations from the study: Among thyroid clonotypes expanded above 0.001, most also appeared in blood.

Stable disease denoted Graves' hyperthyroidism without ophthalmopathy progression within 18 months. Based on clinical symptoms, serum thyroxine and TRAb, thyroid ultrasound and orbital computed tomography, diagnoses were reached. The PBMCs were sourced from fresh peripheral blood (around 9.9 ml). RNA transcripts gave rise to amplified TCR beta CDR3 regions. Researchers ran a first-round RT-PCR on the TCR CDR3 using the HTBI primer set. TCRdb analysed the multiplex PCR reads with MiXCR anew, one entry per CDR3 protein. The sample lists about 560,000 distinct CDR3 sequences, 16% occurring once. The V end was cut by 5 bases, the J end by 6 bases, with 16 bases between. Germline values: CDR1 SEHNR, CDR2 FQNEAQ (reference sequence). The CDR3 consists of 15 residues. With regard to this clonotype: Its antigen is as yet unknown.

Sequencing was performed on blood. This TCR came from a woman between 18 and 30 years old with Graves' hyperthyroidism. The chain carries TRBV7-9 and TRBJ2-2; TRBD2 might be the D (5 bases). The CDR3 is CASSPRGVGAGELFF. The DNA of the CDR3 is TGTGCCAGCAGCCCCCGTGGAGTCGGGGCCGGGGAGCTGTTTTTT.